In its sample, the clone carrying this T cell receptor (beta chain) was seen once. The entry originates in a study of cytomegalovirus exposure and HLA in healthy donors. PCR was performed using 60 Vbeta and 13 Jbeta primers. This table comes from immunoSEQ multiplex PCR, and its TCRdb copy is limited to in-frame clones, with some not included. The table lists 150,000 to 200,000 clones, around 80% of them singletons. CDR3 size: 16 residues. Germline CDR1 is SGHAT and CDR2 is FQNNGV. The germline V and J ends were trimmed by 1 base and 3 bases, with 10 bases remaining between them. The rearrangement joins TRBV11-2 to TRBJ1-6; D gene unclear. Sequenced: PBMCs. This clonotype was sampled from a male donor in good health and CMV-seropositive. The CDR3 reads CASSLGARGYNSPLHF. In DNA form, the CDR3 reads TGTGCCAGCAGCTTAGGGGCCCGGGGCTATAATTCACCCCTCCACTTT.